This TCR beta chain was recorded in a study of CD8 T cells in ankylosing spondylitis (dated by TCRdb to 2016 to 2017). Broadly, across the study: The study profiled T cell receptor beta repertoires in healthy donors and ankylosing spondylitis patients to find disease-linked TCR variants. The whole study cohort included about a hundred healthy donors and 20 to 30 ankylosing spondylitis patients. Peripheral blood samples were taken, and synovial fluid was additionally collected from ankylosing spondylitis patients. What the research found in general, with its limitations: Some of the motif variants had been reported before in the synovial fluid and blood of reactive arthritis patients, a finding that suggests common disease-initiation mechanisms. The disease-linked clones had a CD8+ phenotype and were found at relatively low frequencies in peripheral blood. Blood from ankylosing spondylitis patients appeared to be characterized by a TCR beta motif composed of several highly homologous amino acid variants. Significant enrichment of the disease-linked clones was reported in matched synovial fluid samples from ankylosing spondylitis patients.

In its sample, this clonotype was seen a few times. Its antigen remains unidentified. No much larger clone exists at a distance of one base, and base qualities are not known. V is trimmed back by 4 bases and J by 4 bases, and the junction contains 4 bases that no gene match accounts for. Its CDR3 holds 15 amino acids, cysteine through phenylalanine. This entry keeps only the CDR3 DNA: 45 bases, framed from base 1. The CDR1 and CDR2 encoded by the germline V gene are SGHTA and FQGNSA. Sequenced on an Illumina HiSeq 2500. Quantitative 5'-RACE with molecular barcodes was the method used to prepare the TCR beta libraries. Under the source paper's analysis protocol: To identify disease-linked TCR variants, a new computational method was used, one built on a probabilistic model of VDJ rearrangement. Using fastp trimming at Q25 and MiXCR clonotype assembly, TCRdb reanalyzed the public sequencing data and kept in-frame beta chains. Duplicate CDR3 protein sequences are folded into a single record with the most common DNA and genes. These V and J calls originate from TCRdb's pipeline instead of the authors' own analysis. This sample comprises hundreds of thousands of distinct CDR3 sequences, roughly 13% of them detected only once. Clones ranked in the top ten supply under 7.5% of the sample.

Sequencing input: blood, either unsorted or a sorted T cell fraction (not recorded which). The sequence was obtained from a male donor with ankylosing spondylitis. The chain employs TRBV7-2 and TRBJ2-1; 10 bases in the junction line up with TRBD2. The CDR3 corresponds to CASSSELAGYNEQFF. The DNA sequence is TGTGCCAGCAGCTCCGAACTAGCGGGATACAATGAGCAGTTCTTC.